This T cell receptor (beta chain) is from a study of T-cell reconstitution after alpha-beta-depleted transplantation in children. V lost 2 bases and J 5 bases, leaving 4 bases between the germline ends. Per the germline V gene, CDR1 is SGHTA and CDR2 is FQGNSA. This CDR3 is 11 amino acids long. Preparing the TCRbeta library involved the use of unique molecular identifiers. From the PCR reads, TCRdb called clonotypes with MiXCR, one entry per CDR3 protein. The table has some 76,000 distinct CDR3 sequences, approximately 10% seen once. Ten or more counts support this clonotype. Antigen unknown. Study observations and caveats: Several patients had high TCRbeta diversity at day 60; it came from surviving recipient T cells and thymic progenitors.

This clonotype originated in a boy aged 10-17 years with acute myeloid leukemia, due to receive a stem cell transplant. The sequencing here drew on PBMCs, taken before TCRalphabeta/CD19-depleted stem cell transplant. V is TRBV7-2 and J is TRBJ2-7, with D hard to call. The CDR3 here is CASSLIDEQYF. As DNA, the CDR3 is TGTGCCAGCAGCTTAATTGACGAGCAGTACTTC.